The T cell receptor beta chain described here comes from a study of T-cell memory formation after mild COVID-19. TCRdb called the 5' RACE reads again in MiXCR, with one record for every CDR3 protein. The sample records hundreds of thousands of distinct CDR3 sequences, 8% to 10% being singletons. CDR3 length: 14 residues. V trimming: 0 bases; J trimming: 9 bases; junction bases outside the gene matches: 7. The germline gives CDR1 SGHNT, CDR2 YYREEE (reference sequence). The V and J genes are TRBV5-4 and TRBJ2-5, with 8 bases identical to TRBD1. The sequence was obtained from a man aged 18 to 30 who had mild COVID-19 (a few samples of this study predate the infection). Cell type and time point are not known. The sample taken for sequencing was PBMCs or a T cell subset sorted from them (not recorded which). CDR3 coding DNA: TGTGCCAGCAGCTTGGCGGGACAGGTTGGGGCCCAGTACTTC. This encodes CASSLAGQVGAQYF.